These T cell receptor beta chains were read from a single sample in a study of blood T cell repertoires in COVID-19. The protocol was immunoSEQ multiplex PCR, while the TCRdb copy is restricted to in-frame clones and leaves out a portion. The repertoire holds roughly 250,000 clones, with over 75% as singletons. Sequencing input: PBMCs or T cells enriched from blood (not recorded which). The receptor source for this set is a young woman who had recovered from COVID-19. Each CDR3 is given with its conserved first and last residue. A D gene is named only where the DNA matches it firmly. Size is omitted from some rows. Given values are once, few, many or a class for expanded clones.

J,D,V,size,CDR3,DNA
TRBJ1-5,.,TRBV28,.,CASSLPPYSNQPQHF,TGTGCCAGCAGTTTACCCCCGTATAGCAATCAGCCCCAGCATTTT
TRBJ1-2,.,TRBV29-1,.,CSVVAASWSGYTF,TGCAGCGTTGTTGCAGCGTCGTGGTCGGGCTACACCTTC
TRBJ2-4,.,TRBV19,.,CASSFLAGLAKNIQYF,TGTGCCAGTAGTTTCCTTGCGGGGCTAGCCAAAAACATTCAGTACTTC
TRBJ1-5,.,TRBV29-1,.,CSVASVGGTPQHF,TGCAGCGTCGCTAGTGTCGGGGGTACTCCCCAGCATTTT
TRBJ1-5,TRBD1,TRBV2,.,CASSADRVAQPQHF,TGTGCCAGCAGCGCGGACAGGGTGGCTCAGCCCCAGCATTTT
TRBJ1-1,.,TRBV12-3/TRBV12-4,.,CASSLNRNTEAFF,TGTGCCAGCAGCTTGAATAGGAACACTGAAGCTTTCTTT
TRBJ1-3,.,TRBV3-1/TRBV3-2,.,CASSQDRGGSSGNTIYF,TGTGCCAGCAGCCAAGATAGGGGCGGGAGCTCTGGAAACACCATATATTTT
TRBJ2-7,.,TRBV28,.,CASSFGEDEQYF,TGTGCCAGCAGTTTCGGGGAGGACGAGCAGTACTTC
TRBJ2-6,TRBD1,TRBV5-1,.,CASSLGTGGSGANVLTF,TGCGCCAGCAGCCTAGGGACAGGGGGTTCTGGGGCCAACGTCCTGACTTTC
TRBJ1-1,TRBD1,TRBV29-1,.,CSAGTGGDYTEAFF,TGCAGCGCGGGGACAGGGGGTGACTACACTGAAGCTTTCTTT
TRBJ1-2,.,TRBV5-5,.,CASSGQIEGGYTF,TGTGCCAGCAGCGGACAGATCGAGGGTGGCTACACCTTC
TRBJ2-7,.,TRBV3-1/TRBV3-2,.,CASSQVQGHEQYF,TGTGCCAGCAGCCAAGTACAGGGCCACGAGCAGTACTTC
TRBJ2-5,TRBD1,TRBV5-1,.,CASSLGQGEIQETQYF,TGCGCCAGCAGCTTAGGACAGGGGGAAATTCAAGAGACCCAGTACTTC
TRBJ1-2,.,TRBV7-9,few,CASSLDGRGTLGYTF,TGTGCCAGCAGCTTAGATGGCAGGGGAACGTTAGGCTACACCTTC
TRBJ1-2,TRBD1,TRBV4-2,.,CASSQEGQGNYGYTF,TGTGCCAGCAGCCAAGAAGGACAGGGGAACTATGGCTACACCTTC
TRBJ1-5,.,TRBV19,.,CASSSAHPRSMGNQPQHF,TGTGCCAGTAGTTCCGCGCACCCCCGGTCGATGGGCAATCAGCCCCAGCATTTT
TRBJ1-3,.,TRBV5-1,.,CASSLGNRAVGSGNTIYF,TGCGCCAGCAGCTTGGGCAACAGGGCGGTCGGCTCTGGAAACACCATATATTTT
TRBJ2-3,.,TRBV5-1,.,CASSGDSTDTQYF,TGCGCCAGCAGCGGCGACTCGACAGATACGCAGTATTTT
TRBJ1-2,.,TRBV2,once,CANGGGGAYGYTF,TGTGCCAACGGGGGGGGTGGAGCCTATGGCTACACCTTC
TRBJ2-5,.,TRBV9,.,CASSAGLQETQYF,TGTGCCAGCAGCGCGGGACTGCAAGAGACCCAGTACTTC
TRBJ1-5,TRBD1,TRBV2,few,CASQGASGNQPQHF,TGTGCCAGCCAGGGGGCGAGTGGCAATCAGCCCCAGCATTTT
TRBJ2-3,TRBD1,TRBV10-3,.,CAISMDRASADTQYF,TGTGCCATCAGTATGGACAGGGCGTCGGCAGATACGCAGTATTTT
TRBJ1-2,TRBD1,TRBV7-2,.,CASSLAGTGYYGYTF,TGTGCCAGCAGCTTAGCTGGGACAGGGTACTATGGCTACACCTTC
TRBJ1-1,.,TRBV5-1,.,CASSSLVSGHNTEAFF,TGCGCCAGCAGCTCCCTGGTGAGCGGGCACAACACTGAAGCTTTCTTT
TRBJ2-5,.,TRBV21-1,.,CASSFRGLAGVLYQETQYF,TGTGCCAGCAGCTTCCGTGGGCTAGCGGGGGTCCTGTACCAAGAGACCCAGTACTTC
TRBJ1-4,TRBD1,TRBV28,.,CASTSRTGANEKLFF,TGTGCCAGCACCTCAAGGACAGGGGCCAATGAAAAACTGTTTTTT
TRBJ1-2,TRBD1,TRBV2,.,CASSGGQLSYGYTF,TGTGCCAGCAGTGGGGGACAGCTTTCTTATGGCTACACCTTC
TRBJ1-3,.,TRBV4-1,.,CASSTGSSGNTIYF,TGCGCCAGCAGTACAGGAAGCTCTGGAAACACCATATATTTT
TRBJ2-5,TRBD2,TRBV4-2,few,CASSQEGSGGAETQYF,TGTGCCAGCAGCCAAGAGGGTAGCGGGGGGGCGGAGACCCAGTACTTC
TRBJ2-5,TRBD2,TRBV5-4,.,CASRLGLADQETQYF,TGTGCCAGCAGACTAGGGCTAGCGGACCAAGAGACCCAGTACTTC
TRBJ1-2,.,TRBV28,once,CASRYDTSRGYTF,TGTGCCAGCAGATACGACACGAGTCGTGGCTACACCTTC
TRBJ2-5,.,TRBV5-8,.,CASSLEGLGRAQETQYF,TGTGCCAGCAGCTTGGAGGGTTTGGGCAGGGCCCAAGAGACCCAGTACTTC
TRBJ2-5,TRBD1,TRBV3-1/TRBV3-2,once,CASSQRMGQSQETQYF,TGTGCCAGCAGCCAACGAATGGGACAGTCTCAAGAGACCCAGTACTTC
TRBJ1-1,TRBD1,TRBV5-1,.,CASSLNRGLTEAFF,TGCGCCAGCAGCTTGAACAGGGGGCTTACTGAAGCTTTCTTT
TRBJ2-1,TRBD2,TRBV5-1,.,CASSDTSGGSEQFF,TGCGCCAGCAGCGACACTAGCGGGGGTAGTGAGCAGTTCTTC
TRBJ1-2,TRBD1,TRBV19,.,CASSPHARGQEYGYTF,TGTGCCAGTAGCCCACACGCCAGGGGACAGGAGTATGGCTACACCTTC
TRBJ2-5,TRBD2,TRBV3-1/TRBV3-2,.,CASSRQAAGGGETQYF,TGTGCCAGCAGCCGCCAAGCAGCGGGGGGGGGAGAGACCCAGTACTTC
TRBJ2-7,.,TRBV5-1,.,CASSLDGAAPGSGYEQYF,TGCGCCAGCAGCTTGGACGGAGCTGCTCCGGGGAGCGGCTACGAGCAGTACTTC
TRBJ1-6,TRBD1,TRBV5-1,.,CASSLGDRSNSPLHF,TGCGCCAGCAGCTTGGGGGACAGGTCTAATTCACCCCTCCACTTT
TRBJ1-1,.,TRBV12-3/TRBV12-4,.,CASSFAGSEAFF,TGTGCCAGCAGTTTCGCGGGCTCTGAAGCTTTCTTT
TRBJ1-2,TRBD1,TRBV28,.,CASSSDRGRNYGYTF,TGTGCCAGCAGTTCAGACAGGGGGAGAAACTATGGCTACACCTTC
TRBJ2-7,TRBD1,TRBV18,once,CASSGDRGSSYEQYF,TGTGCCAGCTCGGGGGACAGGGGGAGCTCCTACGAGCAGTACTTC
TRBJ1-5,.,TRBV24-1,.,CATSDFRAEVANNQPQHF,TGTGCCACCAGTGATTTTCGAGCGGAAGTAGCAAACAATCAGCCCCAGCATTTT
TRBJ2-7,TRBD1,TRBV28,.,CARTGTGTHLTDEQYF,TGTGCCAGGACCGGGACAGGGACCCACCTTACGGACGAGCAGTACTTC
TRBJ2-1,TRBD1,TRBV10-3,.,CAISRQGTSYNEQFF,TGTGCCATATCCCGACAGGGCACGTCCTACAATGAGCAGTTCTTC
TRBJ2-2,TRBD1,TRBV10-3,.,CAIRGQGTGELFF,TGTGCCATCCGGGGACAGGGGACCGGGGAGCTGTTTTTT
TRBJ1-1,.,TRBV28,.,CASSRAIEAFF,TGTGCCAGCAGTCGAGCAATAGAAGCTTTCTTT
TRBJ2-3,TRBD2,TRBV11-2,.,CVSGDFTDTQYF,TGTGTTAGCGGGGATTTCACAGATACGCAGTATTTT
TRBJ1-1,.,TRBV2,.,CASSVGLNTEAFF,TGTGCCAGCAGTGTCGGGTTGAACACTGAAGCTTTCTTT
TRBJ2-2,.,TRBV6-6,.,CASSYGGWNTGELFF,TGTGCCAGCAGTTACGGGGGGTGGAACACCGGGGAGCTGTTTTTT
TRBJ2-1,TRBD2,TRBV10-1,few,CASSGASGGNEQFF,TGCGCCAGCAGTGGGGCTAGCGGGGGCAATGAGCAGTTCTTC
TRBJ1-5,.,TRBV19,.,CASSTSRDSNQPQHF,TGTGCCAGTAGCACTAGCCGGGATAGCAATCAGCCCCAGCATTTT
TRBJ1-1,.,TRBV2,once,CASSVAGQNTEAFF,TGTGCCAGCAGTGTTGCTGGGCAGAACACTGAAGCTTTCTTT
TRBJ2-1,.,TRBV15,.,CATSRDGGRSSYNEQFF,TGTGCCACCAGCAGAGATGGCGGCCGAAGCTCCTACAATGAGCAGTTCTTC
TRBJ2-5,TRBD2,TRBV5-1,.,CASSLAVAVGGAETQYF,TGCGCCAGCAGCTTGGCCGTTGCGGTCGGGGGGGCGGAGACCCAGTACTTC
TRBJ2-7,TRBD1,TRBV15,.,CATSRDPGTGFHEQYF,TGTGCCACCAGCAGAGATCCTGGGACAGGGTTCCACGAGCAGTACTTC
TRBJ1-1,.,TRBV7-9,.,CASSLGFSGAGTEAFF,TGTGCCAGCAGCTTAGGTTTTAGTGGGGCTGGCACTGAAGCTTTCTTT
TRBJ1-2,.,TRBV5-8,.,CASSLADRSLACTF,TGTGCCAGCAGCTTGGCCGACAGGTCGCTCGCCTGCACCTTC
TRBJ1-4,TRBD1,TRBV5-6,.,CASSWGDSREKLFF,TGTGCCAGCAGCTGGGGGGACAGTAGGGAGAAACTGTTTTTT
TRBJ2-2,.,TRBV10-2,.,CASSAWRNTGELFF,TGCGCCAGCAGTGCTTGGAGGAACACCGGGGAGCTGTTTTTT